The 22 T cell receptor beta chains below were found in one sample sequenced in a study of shared clonotypes between healthy human individuals. Profiled with immunoSEQ multiplex PCR; TCRdb holds only in-frame clones, not every one. The top ten hold 0.06% of the sample, which has approximately 500,000 clones, 90% to 96% seen once. Sequencing was performed on naive CD4+ T cells sorted from blood. Documented subset: CD45RA+ positively selected. These receptors originate from a woman younger than 45 in good health.

V and J are TRBV10-3 and TRBJ1-5; no clear D. CDR3 length equals 13 residues. The germline gives CDR1 ENHRY, CDR2 SYGVKD. V lost 4 bases and J lost 3, with 7 bases in between. CDR3 DNA sequence: TGTGCCATCAGTGTGAAGGACAATCAGCCCCAGCATTTT. Its protein is CAISVKDNQPQHF.

V gene TRBV29-1 combines with J gene TRBJ2-7; the match to TRBD2 covers 8 bases. The CDR3 totals 14 residues. CDR1 SQVTM and CDR2 ANQGSEA come from the germline V gene. Trimming at V came to 4 bases and at J to 1 base, leaving 6 bases not matched to a gene. The CDR3 loop reads CSVGLTSGSYEQYF. The DNA for the CDR3 is TGCAGCGTTGGGTTAACTAGCGGTTCCTACGAGCAGTACTTC.

This chain joins TRBV2 and TRBJ2-5; D may match TRBD1 or TRBD2 (5 bases each). Per the germline V gene, CDR1 is SNHLY and CDR2 is FYNNEI. V was cut by 7 bases and J by 2 bases, with 17 bases left in between. The CDR3 extends over 15 amino acids. The DNA of the CDR3 is TGTGCCAGCACGACACCGGGACGGAGACAAGAGACCCAGTACTTC. Residues: CASTTPGRRQETQYF.

This chain uses TRBV28 with TRBJ2-1; 8 positions match TRBD2. V shed 7 bases, J shed 2 bases, and the junction held 7 bases outside the gene matches. This CDR3 comprises 15 residues. Germline loops: CDR1 MDHEN, CDR2 SYDVKM. In DNA form, the CDR3 reads TGTGCCAGCATCAGCCCGGGACTAGCCTACAATGAGCAGTTCTTC. This translates into CASISPGLAYNEQFF.

The chain is built from TRBV6-6 and TRBJ1-1; D is unresolved. Trimming took off 4 bases at V and 11 bases at J, with 14 bases between the two ends. CDR1 and CDR2 from the germline V gene are MNHNY and SVGAGI (reference sequence). The CDR3 runs to 12 residues. CDR3 coding DNA: TGTGCCAGCAGTTCCACAAGTTCTGGGGCTTTCTTT. This sequence encodes CASSSTSSGAFF.

Regarding this clone: In the same sample, other DNA sequences code for this CDR3. This chain uses TRBV11-2 with TRBJ2-6; D not resolved. Between the trimmed V and J ends, which lost 3 bases and 3 bases, there was a span of 6 bases. The germline CDR1 and CDR2 sequences are SGHAT and FQNNGV. The CDR3 sequence is 14 residues long. The CDR3 loop is CASSFRVGANVLTF. In DNA, the CDR3 is TGTGCCAGCAGCTTTCGGGTTGGGGCCAACGTCCTGACTTTC.

This chain's CDR3 is CASSPLAGFATNEKLFF. The DNA of the CDR3 is TGTGCCAGCTCACCACTGGCAGGGTTTGCAACTAATGAAAAACTGTTTTTT. The chain employs TRBV18 and TRBJ1-4; a possible D gene is TRBD1 (5 bases). Looked up from germline, CDR1 is KGHSH and CDR2 is LQKENI. Deletions cut 1 base from V and 0 bases from J, with 12 bases between. There are 17 residues in the CDR3. The full variable domain, its missing parts supplied by reference TRBV18 and TRBJ1-4, is NAGVMQNPRHLVRRRGQEARLRCSPMKGHSHVYWYRQLPEEGLKFMVYLQKENIIDESGMPKERFSAEFPKEGPSILRIQQVVRGDSAAYFCASSPLAGFATNEKLFFGSGTQLSVL.

The chain couples TRBV5-1 to TRBJ2-1, with 11 bases aligning to TRBD1. The CDR3 is 15 residues long. Germline V gives CDR1 SGHRS, CDR2 YFSETQ. V lost 3 bases and J lost 5; bases outside the gene matches: 4. The CDR3 nucleotides are TGCGCCAGCAGCTGGGGACAGGGGGGAAACAATGAGCAGTTCTTC. This sequence encodes CASSWGQGGNNEQFF.

This clone came up once. This chain uses TRBV2 with TRBJ2-7; 12 bases line up with TRBD2. The CDR3 sequence is 15 residues long. CDR1 SNHLY and CDR2 FYNNEI come from the germline V gene. Unmatched junction bases numbered 8, after V lost 7 bases and J lost 4 bases. The CDR3 DNA follows: TGTGCCAGCATGCCTCTGACTAGCGGGAGTTACGAGCAGTACTTC. It specifies CASMPLTSGSYEQYF.

The chain recombines TRBV7-2 with TRBJ1-5, with 7 nucleotides matching TRBD1. This CDR3 region has 15 residues. The V gene's germline CDR1 is SGHTA and CDR2 FQGNSA. Trimming took 4 bases from V and 5 from J; bases not matched to a gene: 8. The CDR3 DNA reads TGTGCCAGCAGCTCCCAGACAGGGTTTGATCAGCCCCAGCATTTT. Amino acids: CASSSQTGFDQPQHF. Drawing the rest from reference TRBV7-2 and TRBJ1-5, the complete variable domain is GAGVSQSPSNKVTEKGKDVELRCDPISGHTALYWYRQSLGQGLEFLIYFQGNSAPDKSGLPSDRFSAERTGGSVSTLTIQRTQQEDSAVYLCASSSQTGFDQPQHFGDGTRLSIL.

CDR3 amino acids: CASSPSRGGNYEQYF. The CDR3 nucleotides read TGTGCCAGCAGTCCCAGCAGGGGAGGTAACTACGAGCAGTACTTC. The rearrangement joins TRBV27 to TRBJ2-7, with D perhaps given as TRBD1 or TRBD2 (6 bases each). Trimming stripped 5 bases from V and 3 bases from J, with 17 bases between. In germline, CDR1 is MNHEY, CDR2 SMNVEV (reference sequence). This CDR3 spans 15 amino acids.

The CDR3 is CASSLEGNRGYTF. CDR3 nucleotides: TGTGCCAGCAGCTTAGAAGGGAACCGCGGCTACACCTTC. The chain links TRBV7-3 to TRBJ1-2; unclear D gene. The CDR3 covers 13 residues. Germline V gene sequence: CDR1 SGHTA, CDR2 FQGTGA. V was trimmed by 2 bases and J by 8 bases, leaving 12 bases between them.

The chain carries TRBV28 and TRBJ2-1; 8 bases match TRBD2. The germline CDR1 and CDR2 sequences are MDHEN and SYDVKM. There are 17 residues in the CDR3. Losses at the gene ends were 6 bases for V and 1 base for J; bases not matched to a gene: 11. Written as DNA, the CDR3 is TGTGCCAGCAGCTCCCCGGGGAGCGGGAGTTCCTACAATGAGCAGTTCTTC. It codes for CASSSPGSGSSYNEQFF.

The chain uses TRBV18 and TRBJ2-1; 10 bases match TRBD2. The germline V gene encodes CDR1 KGHSH and CDR2 LQKENI. The CDR3 totals 15 residues. V lost 5 bases to trimming and J lost 4 bases; unmatched junction nucleotides: 5. The CDR3: CASSTKREGYNEQFF. The CDR3 DNA reads TGTGCCAGCTCAACGAAGCGGGAGGGATACAATGAGCAGTTCTTC.

The rearrangement uses TRBV11-2 and TRBJ1-5; 10 bases map to TRBD1. V was clipped by 5 bases and J by 7 bases; unmatched bases: 8. Germline-derived CDR1 and CDR2 are SGHAT and FQNNGV. The CDR3 has 15 residues. CDR3 DNA sequence: TGTGCCAGCAGCGGACGGACAGGGGGGGAGCAGCCCCAGCATTTT. This encodes CASSGRTGGEQPQHF.

The gene calls are TRBV6-1 and TRBJ2-7; D gene uncertain. V lost 4 bases and J lost 3, with 7 bases in between. Per germline, CDR1 MNHNS and CDR2 SASEGT. CDR3 size: 12 residues. The CDR3 bases are TGTGCCAGCAGTGTGACCGGCTACGAGCAGTACTTC. It encodes CASSVTGYEQYF.

The rearrangement uses TRBV28 and TRBJ2-7; TRBD2 might be the D (7 bases). V lost 5 bases to trimming and J lost 3 bases, with 17 bases between them. Germline lookup yields CDR1 MDHEN and CDR2 SYDVKM. This CDR3 is built from 15 residues. The DNA of the CDR3 is TGTGCCAGCAGTCCTGGGGGGGCACAGGGCTACGAGCAGTACTTC. Protein sequence: CASSPGGAQGYEQYF.

The chain recombines TRBV9 with TRBJ2-2, with 7 bases lining up with TRBD1. The junction had 4 bases not matched to a gene; V was cut back by 5 bases and J by 0 bases. Germline V gives CDR1 SGDLS, CDR2 YYNGEE. This CDR3 is 15 amino acids long. The CDR3 nucleotides are TGTGCCAGCAGGAAAGGACAGGCGAACACCGGGGAGCTGTTTTTT. Translating gives CASRKGQANTGELFF.

This sequence joins TRBV19 and TRBJ1-1; D is undetermined. Per germline, CDR1 LNHDA and CDR2 SQIVND (reference sequence). The length of the CDR3 is 13 residues. Trimming stripped 7 bases from V and 4 bases from J, with 13 bases between. The CDR3 reads CASTYPPGTEAFF. CDR3 sequence (DNA): TGTGCCAGTACCTATCCGCCGGGCACTGAAGCTTTCTTT.

This chain links TRBV18 with TRBJ2-2; 7 nucleotides agree with TRBD2. The CDR3 covers 13 residues. V gave up 3 bases and J gave up 7 bases; unmatched junction bases: 2. Germline V CDR1 and CDR2: KGHSH, LQKENI. Written as DNA, the CDR3 is TGTGCCAGCTCACCTCGGACTAGCGGGGAGCTGTTTTTT. Protein sequence: CASSPRTSGELFF.

The V gene is TRBV27, the J gene TRBJ2-1, with 7 bases matching TRBD2. The CDR3 length is 16 residues. V shed 6 bases, J shed 0 bases, and the junction held 8 bases outside the gene matches. Per the germline V gene, CDR1 is MNHEY and CDR2 is SMNVEV (reference sequence). CDR3 bases: TGTGCCAGCAGCTTTGCCGGGGGGAGCTCCTACAATGAGCAGTTCTTC. Translation gives CASSFAGGSSYNEQFF.

This rearrangement joins TRBV19 to TRBJ1-1; unclear D gene. Germline V gene data show CDR1 as LNHDA and CDR2 as SQIVND (reference sequence). The CDR3 loop spans 11 amino acids. V lost 7 bases to trimming and J lost 0 bases, with 3 bases between them. Written as DNA, the CDR3 is TGTGCCAGTACTGTGAACACTGAAGCTTTCTTT. This sequence encodes CASTVNTEAFF.